The 9 T cell receptor delta chains presented below share a single source sample, sequenced in a study of γδ T cells in repeated Plasmodium falciparum infection. With CATT, TCRdb re-called clones from the multiplex PCR reads. Here the sample spans around 82,000 delta-chain clones, approximately 1.5% being singletons. Flow sorting of PBMC yielded separate Vgamma9/Vdelta2+ and Vdelta2-negative gammadelta T cell populations for bulk repertoire analysis. The sample taken for sequencing was gamma-delta T cells from blood. All receptors come from a pool of human donors (malaria-infected and uninfected, not separated).

With respect to this clone: The amino acid sequence in TCRdb belongs to a much larger clone and departs from this DNA's translation at residue 22, likely a sequencing read error; the sequence shown is translated from the DNA. The CDR3 sequence is CALGNNPPSYLIWGIRENGETGKLIF. The CDR3 nucleotides read TGTGCTCTTGGGAACAACCCGCCTTCCTACCTAATCTGGGGGATACGCGAGAATGGGGAAACCGGTAAACTCATCTTT. The V call is TRDV1, the J call TRDJ1, with 12 bases aligning to TRDD3. TCRdb does not report a J gene; here it was assigned by matching the DNA to germline references. The germline V gene encodes CDR1 TSWWSYY and CDR2 QGS. The CDR3 is 26 residues long.

Comments on this clone: This likely traces to a read error, being one base from a far larger clone. This sample includes further DNA sequences coding for the same CDR3. This chain connects TRDV2 to TRDJ1; 10 bases are a match to TRDD3. TCRdb supplies no J gene; here it was assigned by aligning the nucleotide sequence to germline. This CDR3 has 20 residues. CDR1 is GEAIGNYY and CDR2 is EKD in the germline V gene. In DNA, the CDR3 is TGCGCCTGTGACACTGTCTCGCTTACTGGGGGATTCCGGACCACCGATAAACTCATCTTT. This gives the protein CACDTVSLTGGFRTTDKLIF.

This clone was observed at least ten times. The chain uses TRDV1 and TRDJ1, with 12 bases aligning to TRDD3. With V trimmed by 0 bases and J by 0 bases, 14 bases remained unmatched. Germline V lookup: CDR1 TSWWSYY, CDR2 QGS. CDR3 size: 21 residues. The CDR3 here is CALGELLYWGIPPPYTDKLIF. The CDR3 region has the DNA TGTGCTCTTGGGGAACTACTATACTGGGGGATACCCCCACCGTACACCGATAAACTCATCTTT.

About this clone: The protein in TCRdb stems from a much larger clone and differs at residue 11 from this DNA's translation, likely a read error; here the protein is translated from the DNA. The V call is TRDV1, the J call TRDJ1; 9 bases map to TRDD3. The J gene is absent in TCRdb and was assigned here via DNA matching to germline. From germline, CDR1 is TSWWSYY and CDR2 QGS. CDR3 length equals 15 residues. The V segment lost 4 bases and the J segment 7 bases; nucleotides outside the gene matches: 10. The CDR3 sequence: CALGVPGDTAGKLIF. In DNA, the CDR3 is TGTGCTCTTGGGGTCCCGGGGGATACAGCCGGTAAACTCATCTTT.

This clone was recorded at least ten times. A far larger clone is only one base removed, so a read error is likely. Different DNA sequences within this sample yield the same CDR3. The chain carries TRDV2 and TRDJ1; possible D gene TRDD2, 9 bases. TCRdb carries no J gene annotation; the J gene was assigned here by matching the DNA with germline. CDR1 is GEAIGNYY, CDR2 EKD, per germline. The CDR3 has 19 amino acids. Here the CDR3 reads CACDIVLPTGDTHTDKLIF. The CDR3 DNA is TGTGCCTGCGACATTGTCCTTCCTACCGGGGATACCCACACCGATAAACTCATCTTT.

This clone was counted only a few times. TCRdb shows a much larger clone's protein in place of this DNA's translation, and the two differ at residue 9, likely through a read error; the protein shown is translated from the DNA. The rearrangement links TRDV3 to TRDJ1; TRDD3 matches 10 bases. Assignment of the J gene here rests on matching the DNA to germline, because TCRdb gives none. J was trimmed by 4 bases and V by 1 base; bases with no gene match: 21. The CDR3 totals 19 residues. CDR1 and CDR2 (germline): TVYSNPD, GDNSRS (reference sequence). CDR3 nucleotide sequence: TGTGCCTTTATTACTACGGGGGACCGGGGGATACGCTACGGCGATAAACTCATCTTT. It yields the protein CAFITTGDRGIRYGDKLIF.

This clone was seen many times. This probably arose from a read error, given a far larger clone one base away. This sample also contains other DNA sequences that code for the same CDR3. The chain uses TRDV2 and TRDJ3, with TRDD3 matching 7 bases. The germline gives CDR1 GEAIGNYY, CDR2 EKD. This CDR3 has 16 residues. The CDR3 nucleotides read TGTGCCTGTGACTGGGGGAGCTCCTGGGACACCCGACAGATGTTCTTC. It is translated as CACDWGSSWDTRQMFF.

The sample holds a few counts of this clone. The protein given by TCRdb reflects a much larger clone and differs at residue 4 from this DNA's translation, likely from a read error; the protein shown is the DNA's translation. The chain recombines TRDV2 with TRDJ3; 10 bases are a match to TRDD3. Here the J gene was assigned by germline matching of the DNA, as TCRdb has none. The CDR3 is 20 amino acids. CDR1 and CDR2 from the germline V gene are GEAIGNYY and EKD. V dropped 5 bases and J dropped 0; count of bases not matched to a gene: 12. The chain's CDR3 is CACGKYWGIPSSWDTRQMFF. Written as DNA, the CDR3 is TGTGCCTGTGGCAAGTACTGGGGGATCCCTAGCTCCTGGGACACCCGACAGATGTTTTTC.

In the case of this clone: This DNA's translation and the protein TCRdb lists, from a much larger clone, do not match at residue 12, likely due to a read error; the protein shown is translated from the DNA. The chain links TRDV3 to TRDJ1; maybe TRDD3 (5 bases). The CDR3 extends over 16 amino acids. Germline V lookup: CDR1 TVYSNPD, CDR2 GDNSRS (reference sequence). CDR3 sequence reads: CAFYIMGPPYTVKLIF. In nucleotides, the CDR3 is TGTGCCTTTTACATAATGGGGCCTCCGTACACCGTTAAACTCATCTTT.